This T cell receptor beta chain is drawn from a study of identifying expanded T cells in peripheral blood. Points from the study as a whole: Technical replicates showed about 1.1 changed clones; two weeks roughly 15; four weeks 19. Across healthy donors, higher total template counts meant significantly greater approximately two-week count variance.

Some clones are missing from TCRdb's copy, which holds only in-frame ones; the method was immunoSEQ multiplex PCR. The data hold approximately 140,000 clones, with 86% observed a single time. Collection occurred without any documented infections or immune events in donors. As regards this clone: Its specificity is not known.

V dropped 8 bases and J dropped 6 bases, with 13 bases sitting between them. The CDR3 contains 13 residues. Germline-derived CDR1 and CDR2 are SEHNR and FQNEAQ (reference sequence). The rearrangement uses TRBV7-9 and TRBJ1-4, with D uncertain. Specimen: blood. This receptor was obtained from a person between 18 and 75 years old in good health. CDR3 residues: CASVTSSDEKLFF. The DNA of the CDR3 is TGTGCCAGCGTCACATCGAGTGATGAAAAACTGTTTTTT. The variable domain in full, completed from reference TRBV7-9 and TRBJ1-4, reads DTGVSQNPRHKITKRGQNVTFRCDPISEHNRLYWYRQTLGQGPEFLTYFQNEAQLEKSRLLSDRFSAERPKGSFSTLEIQRTEQGDSAMYLCASVTSSDEKLFFGSGTQLSVL.